The following is a T cell receptor (beta chain) sequence with its context. Its antigen is not identified. The final CDR3 position lacks the conserved phenylalanine or tryptophan, pointing to a likely read error. CDR3 size: 16 residues. Trimming removed 0 bases from V and 2 bases from J, with 12 bases in between. The germline V gene encodes CDR1 SGHRS and CDR2 YFSETQ. This specimen belongs to a study of T-cell reconstitution after alpha-beta-depleted transplantation in children. The study's findings and limits: Diversity and T-cell counts at one year after transplant derived mostly from new T cells. TCRbeta diversity was high at day 60 in some patients (a result of surviving recipient T cells and thymic progenitors). Reportedly, alpha-beta T cells present about two months post-transplant originated from several hundred expanded clones of graft origin.

Library preparation (for TCRbeta) was performed with unique molecular identifiers. TCRdb reprocessed the PCR reads via MiXCR and lists one record per CDR3 protein. The profile shows some 110,000 distinct CDR3 sequences, 10% of them singletons. The chain recombines TRBV5-1 with TRBJ1-3, with D tentatively TRBD1 (5 bases). Sequenced here: PBMCs, sampled before TCRalphabeta/CD19-depleted stem cell transplant. The sequence was obtained from a boy aged 2-15 years with acute lymphoblastic leukemia, due to receive a stem cell transplant. The CDR3 sequence: CASSLASDSPGNTIYS. CDR3 coding DNA: TGCGCCAGCAGCTTGGCATCCGACAGCCCTGGAAACACCATATATTCT.